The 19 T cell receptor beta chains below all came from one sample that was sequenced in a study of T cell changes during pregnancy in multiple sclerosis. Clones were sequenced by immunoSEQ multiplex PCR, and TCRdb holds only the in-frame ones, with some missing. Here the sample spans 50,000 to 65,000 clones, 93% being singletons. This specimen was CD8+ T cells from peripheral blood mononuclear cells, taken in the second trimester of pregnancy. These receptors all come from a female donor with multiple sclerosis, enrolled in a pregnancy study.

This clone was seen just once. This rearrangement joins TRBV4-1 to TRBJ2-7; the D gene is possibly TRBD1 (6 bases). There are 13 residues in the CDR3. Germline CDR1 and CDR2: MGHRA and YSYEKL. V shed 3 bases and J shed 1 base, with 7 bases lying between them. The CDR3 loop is CASSQDRSYEQYF. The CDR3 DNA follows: TGCGCCAGCAGCCAGGACAGATCCTACGAGCAGTACTTC.

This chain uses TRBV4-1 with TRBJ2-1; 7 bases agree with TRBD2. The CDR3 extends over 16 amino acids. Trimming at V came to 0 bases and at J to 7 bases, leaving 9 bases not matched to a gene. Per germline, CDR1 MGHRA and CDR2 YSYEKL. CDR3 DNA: TGCGCCAGCAGCCAAGAAGCCGGCGGGAGCTTAAATGAGCAGTTCTTC. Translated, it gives CASSQEAGGSLNEQFF.

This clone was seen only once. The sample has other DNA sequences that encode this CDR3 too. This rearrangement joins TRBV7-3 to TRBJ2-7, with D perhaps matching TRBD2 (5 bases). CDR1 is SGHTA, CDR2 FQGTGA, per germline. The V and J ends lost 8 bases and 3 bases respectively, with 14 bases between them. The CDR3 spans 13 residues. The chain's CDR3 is CASARTHGYEQYF. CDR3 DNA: TGTGCCAGCGCCAGGACTCACGGCTACGAGCAGTACTTC. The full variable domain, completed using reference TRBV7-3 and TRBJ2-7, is GAGVSQTPSNKVTEKGKYVELRCDPISGHTALYWYRQSLGQGPEFLIYFQGTGAADDSGLPNDRFFAVRPEGSVSTLKIQRTERGDSAVYLCASARTHGYEQYFGPGTRLTVT.

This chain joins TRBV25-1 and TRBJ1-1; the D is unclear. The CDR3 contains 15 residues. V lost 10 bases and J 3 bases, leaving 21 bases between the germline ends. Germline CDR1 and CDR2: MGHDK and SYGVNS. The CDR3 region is CANRPQTRVDTEAFF. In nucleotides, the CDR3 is TGTGCCAACCGACCTCAGACCCGGGTGGACACTGAAGCTTTCTTT.

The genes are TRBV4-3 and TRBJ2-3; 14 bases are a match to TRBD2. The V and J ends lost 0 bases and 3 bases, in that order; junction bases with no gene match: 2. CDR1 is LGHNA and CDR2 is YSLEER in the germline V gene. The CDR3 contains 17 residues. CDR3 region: CASSQDRTSGRTDTQYF. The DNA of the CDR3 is TGCGCCAGCAGCCAAGATAGGACTAGCGGGAGGACAGATACGCAGTATTTT.

The CDR3 DNA is TGCAGCGTTGAATCCCCAGGGAAAGGTTACGAGCAGTACTTC. Its protein product is CSVESPGKGYEQYF. This sequence joins TRBV29-1 and TRBJ2-7; D might be TRBD1 (5 bases). V shed 2 bases and J shed 4 bases, with 15 bases lying between them. The CDR3 consists of 14 residues. Germline values: CDR1 SQVTM, CDR2 ANQGSEA.

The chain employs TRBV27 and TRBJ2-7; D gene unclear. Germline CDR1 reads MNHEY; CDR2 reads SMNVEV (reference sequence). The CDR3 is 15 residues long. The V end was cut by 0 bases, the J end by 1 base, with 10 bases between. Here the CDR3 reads CASSLSIGGSYEQYF. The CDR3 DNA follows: TGTGCCAGCAGTTTATCGATTGGCGGTTCCTACGAGCAGTACTTC.

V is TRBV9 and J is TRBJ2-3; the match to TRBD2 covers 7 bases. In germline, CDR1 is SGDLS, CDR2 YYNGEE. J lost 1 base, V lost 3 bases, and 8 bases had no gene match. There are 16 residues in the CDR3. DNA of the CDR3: TGTGCCAGCAGCGGGGGGGGGAAACGAGGCACAGATACGCAGTATTTT. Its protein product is CASSGGGKRGTDTQYF.

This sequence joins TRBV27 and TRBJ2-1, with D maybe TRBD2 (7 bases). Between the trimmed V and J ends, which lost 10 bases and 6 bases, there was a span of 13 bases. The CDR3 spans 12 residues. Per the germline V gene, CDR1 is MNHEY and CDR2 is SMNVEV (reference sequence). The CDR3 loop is CATSAGANEQFF. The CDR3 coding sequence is TGTGCCACCTCCGCGGGGGCCAATGAGCAGTTCTTC.

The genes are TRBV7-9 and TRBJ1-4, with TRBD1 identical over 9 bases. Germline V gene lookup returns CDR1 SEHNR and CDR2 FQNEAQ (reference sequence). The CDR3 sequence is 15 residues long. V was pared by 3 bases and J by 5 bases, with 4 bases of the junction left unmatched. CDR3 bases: TGTGCCAGCAGCTTCCCGGGACAGGGCAATGAAAAACTGTTTTTT. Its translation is CASSFPGQGNEKLFF.

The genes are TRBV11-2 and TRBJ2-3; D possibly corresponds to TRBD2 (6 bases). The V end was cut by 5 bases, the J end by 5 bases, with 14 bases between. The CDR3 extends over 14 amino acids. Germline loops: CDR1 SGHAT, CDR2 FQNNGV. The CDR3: CASSQAGPGDTQYF. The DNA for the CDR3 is TGTGCCAGCAGCCAAGCGGGCCCAGGAGATACGCAGTATTTT.

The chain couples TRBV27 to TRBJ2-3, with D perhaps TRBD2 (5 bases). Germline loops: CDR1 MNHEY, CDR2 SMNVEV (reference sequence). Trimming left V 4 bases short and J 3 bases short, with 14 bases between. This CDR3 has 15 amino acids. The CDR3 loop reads CASSYGIGGTDTQYF. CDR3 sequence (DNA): TGTGCCAGCAGTTATGGGATTGGCGGGACAGATACGCAGTATTTT.

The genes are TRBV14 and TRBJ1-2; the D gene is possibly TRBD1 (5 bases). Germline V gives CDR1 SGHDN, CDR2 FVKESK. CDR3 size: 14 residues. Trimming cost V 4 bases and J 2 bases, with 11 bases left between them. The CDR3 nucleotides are TGTGCCAGCAGCCCTCCGGGGGGGAACTATGGCTACACCTTC. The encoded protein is CASSPPGGNYGYTF.

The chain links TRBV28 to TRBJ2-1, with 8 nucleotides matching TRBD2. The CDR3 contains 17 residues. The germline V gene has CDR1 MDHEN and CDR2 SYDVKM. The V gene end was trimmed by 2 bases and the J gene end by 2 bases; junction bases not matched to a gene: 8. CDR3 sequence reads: CASSLPDTSGPYNEQFF. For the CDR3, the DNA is TGTGCCAGCAGTTTACCGGACACTAGCGGACCCTACAATGAGCAGTTCTTC. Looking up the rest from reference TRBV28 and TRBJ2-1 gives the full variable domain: DVKVTQSSRYLVKRTGEKVFLECVQDMDHENMFWYRQDPGLGLRLIYFSYDVKMKEKGDIPEGYSVSREKKERFSLILESASTNQTSMYLCASSLPDTSGPYNEQFFGPGTRLTVL.

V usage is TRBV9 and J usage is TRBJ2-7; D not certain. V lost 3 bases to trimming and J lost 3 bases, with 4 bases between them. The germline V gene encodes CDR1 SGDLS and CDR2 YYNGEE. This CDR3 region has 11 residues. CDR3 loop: CASSEYYEQYF. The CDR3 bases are TGTGCCAGCAGCGAATACTACGAGCAGTACTTC.

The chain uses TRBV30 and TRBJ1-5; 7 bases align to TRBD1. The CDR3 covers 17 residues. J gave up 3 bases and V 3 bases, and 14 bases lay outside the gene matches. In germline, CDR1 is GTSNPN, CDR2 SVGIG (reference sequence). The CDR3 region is CAWSRSDRARVNQPQHF. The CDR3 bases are TGTGCCTGGAGCCGGTCCGACAGGGCTCGTGTCAATCAGCCCCAGCATTTT.

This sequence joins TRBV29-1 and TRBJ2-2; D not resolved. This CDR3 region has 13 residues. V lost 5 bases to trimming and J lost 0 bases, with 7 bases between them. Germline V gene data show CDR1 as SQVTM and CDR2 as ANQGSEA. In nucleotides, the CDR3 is TGCAGCGTTCTTCAGGCGAACACCGGGGAGCTGTTTTTT. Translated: CSVLQANTGELFF.

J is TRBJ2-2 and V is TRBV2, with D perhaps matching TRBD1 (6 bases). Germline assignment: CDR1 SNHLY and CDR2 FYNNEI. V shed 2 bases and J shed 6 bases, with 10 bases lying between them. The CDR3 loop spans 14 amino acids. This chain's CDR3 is CASSEWDTAGELFF. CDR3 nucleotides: TGTGCCAGCAGTGAATGGGACACCGCCGGGGAGCTGTTTTTT.

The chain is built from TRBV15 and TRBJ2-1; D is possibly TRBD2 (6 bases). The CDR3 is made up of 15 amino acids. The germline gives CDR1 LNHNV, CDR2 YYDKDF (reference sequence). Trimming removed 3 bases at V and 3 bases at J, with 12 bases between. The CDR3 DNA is TGTGCCACCAGCAGGGCGCGCGGGGTCTACAATGAGCAGTTCTTC. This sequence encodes CATSRARGVYNEQFF. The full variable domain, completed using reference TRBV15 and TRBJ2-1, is DAMVIQNPRYQVTQFGKPVTLSCSQTLNHNVMYWYQQKSSQAPKLLFHYYDKDFNNEADTPDNFQSRRPNTSFCFLDIRSPGLGDTAMYLCATSRARGVYNEQFFGPGTRLTVL.